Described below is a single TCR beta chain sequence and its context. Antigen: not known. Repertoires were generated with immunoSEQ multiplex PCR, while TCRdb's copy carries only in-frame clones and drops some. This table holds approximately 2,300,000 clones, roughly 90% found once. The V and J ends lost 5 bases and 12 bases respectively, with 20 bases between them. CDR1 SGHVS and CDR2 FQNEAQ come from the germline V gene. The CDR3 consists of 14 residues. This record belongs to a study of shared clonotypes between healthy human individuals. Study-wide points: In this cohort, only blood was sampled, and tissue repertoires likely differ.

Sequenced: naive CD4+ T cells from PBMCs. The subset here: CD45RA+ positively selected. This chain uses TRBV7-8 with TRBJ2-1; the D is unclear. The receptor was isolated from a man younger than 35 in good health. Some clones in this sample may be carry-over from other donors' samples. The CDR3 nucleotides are TGTGCCAGCAGCGCACAGCATCGAGGCGGATGGCAGTTCTTC. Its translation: CASSAQHRGGWQFF.